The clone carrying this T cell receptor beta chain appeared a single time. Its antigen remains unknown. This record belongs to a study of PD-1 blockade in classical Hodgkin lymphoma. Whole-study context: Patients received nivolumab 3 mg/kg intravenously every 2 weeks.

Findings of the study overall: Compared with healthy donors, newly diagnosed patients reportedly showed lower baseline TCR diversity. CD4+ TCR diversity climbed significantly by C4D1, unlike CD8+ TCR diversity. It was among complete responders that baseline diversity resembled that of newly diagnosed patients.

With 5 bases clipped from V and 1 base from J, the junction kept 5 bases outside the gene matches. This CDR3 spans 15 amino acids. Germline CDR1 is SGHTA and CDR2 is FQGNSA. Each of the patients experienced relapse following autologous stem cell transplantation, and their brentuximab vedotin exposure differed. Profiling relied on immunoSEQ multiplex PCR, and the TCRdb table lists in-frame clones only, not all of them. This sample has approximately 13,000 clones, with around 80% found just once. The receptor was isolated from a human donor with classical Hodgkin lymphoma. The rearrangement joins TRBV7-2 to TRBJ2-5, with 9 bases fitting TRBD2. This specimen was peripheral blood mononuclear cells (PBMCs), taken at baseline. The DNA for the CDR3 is TGTGCCAGCAGCCGGCGGACTAGCGCCCAAGAGACCCAGTACTTC. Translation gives CASSRRTSAQETQYF. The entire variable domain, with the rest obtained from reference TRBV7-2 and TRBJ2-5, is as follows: GAGVSQSPSNKVTEKGKDVELRCDPISGHTALYWYRQSLGQGLEFLIYFQGNSAPDKSGLPSDRFSAERTGGSVSTLTIQRTQQEDSAVYLCASSRRTSAQETQYFGPGTRLLVL.